This entry describes one TCR beta chain. Its antigen remains unidentified. Per-nucleotide qualities are absent, and no much larger clonotype sits a single base away. Sequencing was performed on an Illumina NovaSeq 6000. Synthesis of TCR cDNA relied on 5'RACE template switching, a step that introduced a universal primer site along with unique molecular identifiers. cDNA synthesis was primed from both the TCR alpha and TCR beta constant segments. Two PCR steps were used to amplify libraries, with sample barcodes and sequencing adapters being added in the second step. Sequencing of the libraries was done on either Illumina HiSeq 2500 (2x100 bp) or NovaSeq (2x150 bp). The published analysis was carried out like this. Demultiplexing of reads and collapsing into UMI consensus sequences were performed with MIGEC, and V(D)J alignment was carried out with MiXCR. Vaccine-responding clonotypes were defined with edgeR using replicate PBMC samples, requiring FDR below 0.01 and a log2 fold change above 5 up to day 15. Each bulk clonotype received a CD4 or CD8 identity based on whether the sequenced CD4 or CD8 repertoire contained that clonotype at higher abundance. TCRdb took the public reads, trimmed them with fastp at Q25, ran MiXCR for clone calling and kept in-frame beta chains. Rows are unified per CDR3 protein, each entry keeping the most common DNA and genes. Clone size and V and J calls follow TCRdb, not the original study. The sample table holds about 310,000 distinct CDR3 sequences, of which less than 4.5% were seen once. Of the sample, roughly a quarter falls within the top ten clones.

The germline V gene yields MGHRA for CDR1 and YSYEKL for CDR2. Trimming takes 1 base from V and 4 bases from J, and the germline ends sit 13 bases apart. There are 16 amino acids in the CDR3, from cysteine to phenylalanine inclusive. Only CDR3 DNA remains: 48 bases, in frame from the first base. The data were obtained in a study of T cells after yellow fever vaccination (dated by TCRdb to the late 2010s). General notes on the study: Libraries from fractions with low cell numbers were prepared with the SMART-Seq v4 Ultra Low Input RNA kit. To track T-cell clones before and after primary and booster YFV17D yellow fever vaccination, bulk TCR alpha and beta repertoires were sequenced longitudinally. The cohort comprised two healthy male donors, one aged 18 to 29 and one aged 30 to 40 years. Blood was collected at multiple timepoints before and after primary and secondary immunization, and bulk PBMC replicates and cell subsets were isolated. What the work shows at the level of the full study, not this receptor alone: Because the study included only a couple of donors, the extent to which the findings can be generalized is limited. After the booster, most clones that had expanded after primary vaccination were detected again (approximately 95% of CD4 and around 88% of CD8), suggesting broad maintenance of memory. Compared with the primary T-cell response, the secondary T-cell response was weaker but faster, peaking on day 5 rather than day 15. Computational filtering was needed because FACS-sorted repertoires could contain abundant contaminating clonotypes from the bulk population. A small fraction of clonotypes appeared in both the CD4 and CD8 compartments, likely as a result of convergent recombination.

The label giving this sample's treatment or condition can be read as: live attenuated yellow fever vaccine strain. At each blood-draw timepoint, two biological replicates of bulk PBMCs were collected. PBMCs were isolated from peripheral blood using a standard Ficoll-Paque protocol. TriZol was used to extract RNA from bulk PBMCs, from CD4 and CD8 fractions, and from dextramer-positive and dextramer-negative fractions. The chain couples TRBV4-1 to TRBJ2-2; the D gene could be either TRBD1 or TRBD2, each agreeing at 6 bases. This clonotype was obtained from a man aged 18 to 30 who received the YFV17D yellow fever vaccine. Material: PBMCs, obtained on the day of the yellow fever booster vaccination. The nucleotide sequence reads as follows: TGCGCCAGCAGCCAAGCGGGCAGGGGACTCACCGGGGAGCTGTTTTTT. This translates into CASSQAGRGLTGELFF.